This T cell receptor beta chain was identified during a study of molecular identifiers for immune sequencing clone quantification. Trimming at V came to 7 bases and at J to 7 bases, leaving 4 bases not matched to a gene. This CDR3 is built from 13 residues. The germline V gene encodes CDR1 MGHDK and CDR2 SYGVNS. TCRdb reanalysed the PCR reads using MiXCR and keeps one entry per CDR3 protein. The sample lists 460,000 or so distinct CDR3 sequences, about a quarter seen once, with around 0.8% in the top ten. This clonotype was detected only a few times. Preparation of naive CD8 libraries involved roughly 18,000 to 1,100,000 sorted cells and 10%, 30% or 50% RNA.

The chain combines TRBV25-1 with TRBJ1-1; 12 nucleotides match TRBD1. The clonotype originates from a human donor in good health. Some libraries in this study had Jurkat cell RNA spiked in. Sequencing was carried out using naive CD8+ T cells from blood, with Jurkat cell RNA spiked in. Specified subset: FACS-sorted CD8+CD4-CCR7+CD45RA+ naive T cells. The CDR3 reads CASTGQGANEAFF. The CDR3 DNA sequence: TGTGCCAGCACGGGACAGGGGGCAAATGAAGCTTTCTTT.